The clone carrying this TCR beta chain occurred once. Its antigen is not known. The CDR3 consists of 13 residues. The germline V gene has CDR1 KGHSY and CDR2 FQNENV. Trimming left V 5 bases short and J 4 bases short, with 9 bases between. The sample comes from a study of shared clonotypes between healthy human individuals. Whole-study context: Three plates each covered CD4 naive and memory; CD8 naive two, CD8 memory one.

Study-wide results and limits: Naive CD4 clonotype sharing across several donors was approximately 5%. Lower generation probabilities were found for non-shared clonotypes than for those shared by all four donors.

CD45RO-negative cells were positively selected for CCR7, leaving out terminally differentiated effector memory CD45RA+ cells. The donors were all Caucasian adults (living in Nashville, Tennessee). Libraries were prepared by immunoSEQ multiplex PCR; TCRdb keeps only in-frame clonotypes and omits some of them. In the table there are hundreds of thousands of clones, around 95% of which are singletons. The chain employs TRBV16 and TRBJ2-1; D is uncertain. This TCR came from a young woman in good health. The sample taken for sequencing was naive CD8+ T cells sorted from blood. CDR3 sequence (DNA): TGTGCCAGCAGCGTAGACTCGTACAATGAGCAGTTCTTC. Protein: CASSVDSYNEQFF. Looking up the rest from reference TRBV16 and TRBJ2-1 gives the full variable domain: GEEVAQTPKHLVRGEGQKAKLYCAPIKGHSYVFWYQQVLKNEFKFLISFQNENVFDETGMPKERFSAKCLPNSPCSLEIQATKLEDSAVYFCASSVDSYNEQFFGPGTRLTVL.